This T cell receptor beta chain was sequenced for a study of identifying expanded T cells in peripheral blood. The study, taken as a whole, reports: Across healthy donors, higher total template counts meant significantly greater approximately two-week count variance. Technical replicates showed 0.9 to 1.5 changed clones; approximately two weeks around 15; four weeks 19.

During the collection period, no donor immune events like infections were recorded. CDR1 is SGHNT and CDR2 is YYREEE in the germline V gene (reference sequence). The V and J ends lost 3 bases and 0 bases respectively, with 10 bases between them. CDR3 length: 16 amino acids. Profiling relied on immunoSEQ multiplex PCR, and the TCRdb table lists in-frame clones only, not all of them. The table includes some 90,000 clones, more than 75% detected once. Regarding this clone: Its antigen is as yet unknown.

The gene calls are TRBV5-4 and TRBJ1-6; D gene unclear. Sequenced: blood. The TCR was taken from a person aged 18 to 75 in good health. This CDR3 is CASSSTSSSYNSPLHF. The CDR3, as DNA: TGTGCCAGCAGCTCCACCTCAAGCTCCTATAATTCACCCCTCCACTTT. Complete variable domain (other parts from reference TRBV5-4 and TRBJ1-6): ETGVTQSPTHLIKTRGQQVTLRCSSQSGHNTVSWYQQALGQGPQFIFQYYREEENGRGNFPPRFSGLQFPNYSSELNVNALELDDSALYLCASSSTSSSYNSPLHFGNGTRLTVT.